This TCR beta chain was captured in a study of OX40 agonist ivuxolimab in advanced cancers. Overall study: Patients received ivuxolimab, an agonistic anti-OX40 (CD134) antibody.

As for this clone: What it recognizes is unknown.

Method: immunoSEQ multiplex PCR; TCRdb's copy keeps in-frame clones and lacks some. The sample consists of over 30,000 clones, roughly 91% of them appearing once. General observations from the study: At 0.1 to 3.0 mg/kg and by week 6, clonal expansion occurred in CD4+ and CD8+ blood T cells. Low normalized T-cell clonal expansion was additionally recorded for some nonresponders.

Autoimmune disease history or systemic immunosuppression led to patient exclusion. Sequenced material: CD4+ or CD8+ T cells sorted from blood, taken in a trial of the OX40 agonist ivuxolimab. The sequence derives from an adult with an advanced solid tumor such as melanoma, head and neck, liver or kidney cancer.

The CDR3 here is CASSFKTGTRDYNEQFF. CDR3 nucleotide sequence: TGTGCCAGCAGCTTCAAAACCGGGACTAGAGACTACAATGAGCAGTTCTTC. This chain links TRBV11-2 with TRBJ2-1; 8 bases match TRBD2. Losses at the gene ends were 3 bases for V and 3 bases for J; bases not matched to a gene: 10. Germline V CDR1 and CDR2: SGHAT, FQNNGV. CDR3 length: 17 amino acids.